This T cell receptor (beta chain) appears in the sequencing data of a study of breast tumors, draining lymph nodes, adjacent tissues. This clonotype was counted many times. The CDR3 is made up of 14 amino acids. The germline CDR1 and CDR2 sequences are SQVTM and ANQGSEA. Unmatched junction bases numbered 5, after V lost 7 bases and J lost 2 bases. Each CDR3 protein is one row after TCRdb ran MiXCR on the multiplex PCR reads. The table lists some 66,000 distinct CDR3 sequences, 57% of them singletons. The specimen was breast tumor tissue. The receptor's source is a female donor with breast cancer. Some clones in this sample may be carry-over from other donors' samples. The chain uses TRBV29-1 and TRBJ2-1; 10 nucleotides line up with TRBD1. Here the CDR3 reads CSGTGTGAYNEQFF. The DNA of the CDR3 is TGCAGCGGGACCGGGACAGGGGCCTACAATGAGCAGTTCTTC.